The sequence of this TCR beta chain was determined in a study of blood T cell repertoires in COVID-19. Profiling relied on immunoSEQ multiplex PCR, and the TCRdb table lists in-frame clones only, not all of them. This sample has 150,000 to 200,000 clones, with about 85% found just once. The CDR3 runs 16 residues. Germline V gives CDR1 SGHAT, CDR2 FQNNGV. Trimming cost V 1 base and J 0 bases, with 7 bases left between them. This receptor was obtained from an elderly woman in a cohort sampled during active or convalescent COVID-19. Sequencing was performed on peripheral blood. The rearrangement links TRBV11-2 to TRBJ2-6; D is undetermined. CDR3 residues: CASSLVWSSGANVLTF. The DNA of the CDR3 is TGTGCCAGCAGCTTAGTATGGAGCTCTGGGGCCAACGTCCTGACTTTC.